These 23 T cell receptor beta chains share one sample of origin, sequenced in a study of vaccination and CD4 T cells after COVID-19. For these TCRs, the target antigens are not known. Treatment noted: approximately nine-day PBMC culture with coronavirus spike peptide pools or control peptides (ViraFEST assay). An Oncomine TCR Beta short-read assay was used to sequence the DNA from cultured CD4+ T cells. TCRdb independently ran MiXCR on the PCR reads; one entry per CDR3 protein. The sample has approximately 16,000 distinct CDR3 sequences, approximately 57% seen once; the top ten hold over 8%. Material: CD4+ T cells from blood, cultured in vitro. These receptors all stem from a human donor who had recovered from COVID-19.

V is TRBV30 and J is TRBJ1-6, with D uncertain. Germline lookup yields CDR1 GTSNPN and CDR2 SVGIG (reference sequence). V was trimmed by 0 bases and J by 5 bases, leaving 8 bases between them. This CDR3 has 14 amino acids. CDR3 loop: CAWSVGRNNSPLHF. CDR3 sequence (DNA): TGTGCCTGGAGTGTAGGGAGGAATAATTCACCCCTCCACTTT. Based on the CDR3 plus reference TRBV30 and TRBJ1-6, the full variable domain is SQTIHQWPATLVQPVGSPLSLECTVEGTSNPNLYWYRQAAGRGLQLLFYSVGIGQISSEVPQNLSASRPQDRQFILSSKKLLLSDSGFYLCAWSVGRNNSPLHFGNGTRLTVT.

This rearrangement joins TRBV20-1 to TRBJ2-1; a weak D match, TRBD2 (5 bases). Germline assignment: CDR1 DFQATT and CDR2 SNEGSKA (reference sequence). The CDR3 runs 14 residues. The V and J ends lost 6 bases and 0 bases respectively, with 12 bases between them. The DNA of the CDR3 is TGCAGTGCAGACGGACTCCCCTCCTACAATGAGCAGTTCTTC. Translating gives CSADGLPSYNEQFF.

This chain joins TRBV7-9 and TRBJ2-2; D might be TRBD1 (6 bases). Trimming cost V 5 bases and J 6 bases, with 16 bases left between them. The CDR3 length is 15 residues. Germline V gene lookup returns CDR1 SEHNR and CDR2 FQNEAQ (reference sequence). CDR3 loop: CASSPDTGIPGELFF. CDR3 DNA: TGTGCCAGCAGCCCCGACACAGGGATCCCCGGGGAGCTGTTTTTT. Full variable domain (rest looked up from reference TRBV7-9 and TRBJ2-2): DTGVSQNPRHKITKRGQNVTFRCDPISEHNRLYWYRQTLGQGPEFLTYFQNEAQLEKSRLLSDRFSAERPKGSFSTLEIQRTEQGDSAMYLCASSPDTGIPGELFFGEGSRLTVL.

V is TRBV6-1 and J is TRBJ2-2, with D unresolved. The V end lost 4 bases, the J end lost 3 bases, and 15 bases lay between the germline ends. CDR3 length: 16 amino acids. Germline V CDR1 and CDR2: MNHNS, SASEGT. CDR3 sequence (DNA): TGTGCCAGCAGTGCGCCTAGTCGTCGCGACACCGGGGAGCTGTTTTTT. Its protein is CASSAPSRRDTGELFF.

This clonotype was recorded only once. The V and J genes are TRBV6-1 and TRBJ2-5, with no clear D. This CDR3 region has 14 residues. CDR1 is MNHNS and CDR2 is SASEGT in the germline V gene. Trimming stripped 5 bases from V and 7 bases from J, with 17 bases between. CDR3 in amino acids: CASSHPDPPRTQYF. CDR3 nucleotide sequence: TGTGCCAGCAGTCATCCCGACCCCCCCAGGACCCAGTACTTC.

There are a few counts of this clonotype. The rearrangement joins TRBV10-3 to TRBJ2-1; 7 bases fit TRBD2. This CDR3 is built from 14 residues. The J segment lost 5 bases and the V segment lost 7 bases, leaving 8 bases of the junction unmatched. Germline values: CDR1 ENHRY, CDR2 SYGVKD. CDR3 residues: CAITPSGGNNEQFF. CDR3 bases: TGTGCCATCACACCTAGCGGCGGAAACAATGAGCAGTTCTTC.

This chain connects TRBV20-1 to TRBJ1-1; 7 bases are shared with TRBD1. The V and J ends lost 7 bases and 1 base, in that order; junction bases with no gene match: 3. Germline V lookup: CDR1 DFQATT, CDR2 SNEGSKA (reference sequence). CDR3 size: 12 residues. CDR3: CSVGTENTEAFF. CDR3 coding DNA: TGCAGTGTTGGGACAGAGAACACTGAAGCTTTCTTT.

The sample holds a few counts of this clonotype. CDR3 loop: CASSSDGWRGRFF. The CDR3 bases are TGTGCCAGCAGTTCCGATGGATGGAGGGGGCGGTTCTTC. The chain has TRBV6-5 and TRBJ2-1, with a tentative D call TRBD1 (7 bases). The CDR3 length is 13 residues. From germline, CDR1 is MNHEY and CDR2 SVGAGI. V lost 4 bases and J 15 bases, leaving 19 bases between the germline ends.

This clonotype was observed once. The chain carries TRBV10-3 and TRBJ2-7; D ambiguous. Deletions cut 2 bases from V and 6 bases from J, with 14 bases between. Germline CDR1 reads ENHRY; CDR2 reads SYGVKD. This CDR3 comprises 14 residues. This CDR3 is CAISEEGHPAEQYF. In DNA form, the CDR3 reads TGTGCCATCAGTGAGGAAGGCCACCCGGCCGAGCAGTACTTC.

This chain uses TRBV10-2 with TRBJ1-5, with D possibly matching TRBD1 (5 bases). This CDR3 has 14 amino acids. V dropped 1 base and J dropped 7 bases, with 11 bases sitting between them. From germline, CDR1 is WSHSY and CDR2 SAAADI. CDR3 nucleotide sequence: TGCGCCAGCAGTGAGTTTTCCAGGGACCAGCCCCAGCATTTT. It is translated as CASSEFSRDQPQHF.

This chain links TRBV7-6 with TRBJ2-7; 8 nucleotides match TRBD2. Germline V lookup: CDR1 SGHVS, CDR2 FNYEAQ. This CDR3 region has 14 residues. The trim removed 8 bases at V and 6 bases at J, leaving 12 bases unmatched. CDR3 in amino acids: CASGAASGRFEQYF. The CDR3 DNA is TGTGCCAGCGGGGCGGCAAGCGGGAGATTCGAGCAGTACTTC. The full variable domain, completed using reference TRBV7-6 and TRBJ2-7, is GAGVSQSPRYKVTKRGQDVALRCDPISGHVSLYWYRQALGQGPEFLTYFNYEAQQDKSGLPNDRFSAERPEGSISTLTIQRTEQRDSAMYRCASGAASGRFEQYFGPGTRLTVT.

This clonotype has only a few counts. This chain links TRBV20-1 with TRBJ1-5; possible D gene TRBD1, 5 bases. The CDR3 covers 13 residues. CDR1 and CDR2 from the germline V gene are DFQATT and SNEGSKA (reference sequence). V was clipped by 5 bases and J by 5 bases, with 13 bases between them. The CDR3 bases are TGCAGTGCTCCGGGGGTGGGAGATCAGCCCCAGCATTTT. As protein: CSAPGVGDQPQHF.

This chain uses TRBV19 with TRBJ2-3; 14 bases map to TRBD2. This CDR3 has 17 amino acids. The ends lost 5 bases at V and 0 bases at J; junction bases unmatched: 4. Germline CDR1 reads LNHDA; CDR2 reads SQIVND (reference sequence). CDR3 loop: CASSPTSGRASTDTQYF. In nucleotides, the CDR3 is TGTGCCAGTAGTCCGACTAGCGGGAGGGCTAGCACAGATACGCAGTATTTT.

This clonotype has more than one count but fewer than ten. This chain joins TRBV10-1 and TRBJ1-6; TRBD1 aligns across 7 bases. This CDR3 is 13 amino acids long. Germline CDR1 reads WNHNN; CDR2 reads SYGVQD (reference sequence). V lost 7 bases to trimming and J lost 7 bases; unmatched junction nucleotides: 4. CDR3 nucleotides: TGCGCCAGCAACCGGGACAGCAATTCACCCCTCCACTTT. Protein sequence: CASNRDSNSPLHF.

This clonotype has a handful of counts. The CDR3: CASSLKQETQYF. The CDR3, as DNA: TGTGCCAGCAGTTTAAAGCAAGAGACCCAGTACTTC. V gene TRBV12-3 or TRBV12-4 combines with J gene TRBJ2-5; D remains ambiguous. The germline V and J ends were trimmed by 2 bases and 2 bases, with 3 bases remaining between them. This CDR3 has 12 residues.

The V call is TRBV3-1, the J call TRBJ1-2; no clear D gene. Germline V gene lookup returns CDR1 LGHDT and CDR2 YNNKEL (reference sequence). The CDR3 extends over 14 amino acids. V lost 1 base, J lost 2 bases, and 8 bases lay in between. CDR3 DNA: TGTGCCAGCAGCCAAGTTTCGGGGAACTATGGCTACACCTTC. Protein sequence: CASSQVSGNYGYTF.

The chain is built from TRBV7-9 and TRBJ1-2, with 7 bases identical to TRBD1. The CDR3 extends over 13 amino acids. J was trimmed by 8 bases and V by 5 bases; bases with no gene match: 8. Germline V gives CDR1 SEHNR, CDR2 FQNEAQ (reference sequence). This CDR3 is CASSLKTGLGYTF. The CDR3 DNA reads as TGTGCCAGCAGCCTTAAGACAGGGTTAGGCTACACCTTC. The complete variable domain, with remaining parts taken from reference TRBV7-9 and TRBJ1-2, reads DTGVSQNPRHKITKRGQNVTFRCDPISEHNRLYWYRQTLGQGPEFLTYFQNEAQLEKSRLLSDRFSAERPKGSFSTLEIQRTEQGDSAMYLCASSLKTGLGYTFGSGTRLTVV.

V and J are TRBV7-8 and TRBJ2-1, with 7 bases identical to TRBD2. This CDR3 is 16 amino acids long. In germline, CDR1 is SGHVS, CDR2 FQNEAQ. The V segment lost 2 bases and the J segment 7 bases; nucleotides outside the gene matches: 11. The CDR3 is CASSLIMAGAGNEQFF. The CDR3, as DNA: TGTGCCAGCAGCTTAATAATGGCGGGAGCTGGTAATGAGCAGTTCTTC.

The chain is built from TRBV20-1 and TRBJ1-2, with D maybe TRBD1 (6 bases). With 0 bases removed from V and 0 bases from J, the gap between germline ends came to 11 bases. The CDR3 has 15 amino acids. The germline CDR1 and CDR2 sequences are DFQATT and SNEGSKA (reference sequence). CDR3 DNA: TGCAGTGCTAGAGATCGGCAGGGGCCTAACTATGGCTACACCTTC. Its translation is CSARDRQGPNYGYTF.

The chain links TRBV11-3 to TRBJ1-2; D is uncertain. The germline CDR1 and CDR2 sequences are SGHNT and YENEEA. The V end was cut by 1 base, the J end by 7 bases, with 10 bases between. The CDR3 has 13 amino acids. The CDR3 loop is CASSLARQVGYTF. In DNA form, the CDR3 reads TGTGCCAGCAGCTTAGCTCGGCAAGTTGGCTACACCTTC.

The chain combines TRBV2 with TRBJ2-1; the match to TRBD2 covers 9 bases. In germline, CDR1 is SNHLY, CDR2 FYNNEI. Trimming removed 5 bases from V and 7 bases from J; junction bases left unmatched: 6. The CDR3 contains 14 residues. CDR3 loop: CASSTSGQTNEQFF. The CDR3 bases are TGTGCCAGCAGTACTAGCGGGCAAACAAATGAGCAGTTCTTC.

This clonotype was counted between two and nine times. CDR3 sequence reads: CASNPGVNTGELFF. CDR3 nucleotides: TGTGCCAGCAATCCGGGGGTGAACACCGGGGAGCTGTTTTTT. V is TRBV11-3 and J is TRBJ2-2, with TRBD2 as a possible D gene (6 bases). The CDR3 totals 14 residues. CDR1 SGHNT and CDR2 YENEEA come from the germline V gene. Deletions cut 7 bases from V and 1 base from J, with 10 bases between.

This clonotype has more than one count but fewer than ten. The V gene is TRBV30, the J gene TRBJ1-1, with D tentatively TRBD1 (5 bases). The V end lost 2 bases, the J end lost 3 bases, and 10 bases lay between the germline ends. The CDR3 covers 13 residues. Germline values: CDR1 GTSNPN, CDR2 SVGIG (reference sequence). In DNA form, the CDR3 reads TGTGCCTGGAGTAGAGGGGAGGACACTGAAGCTTTCTTT. Protein product: CAWSRGEDTEAFF. The whole variable domain, filled in from reference TRBV30 and TRBJ1-1, reads SQTIHQWPATLVQPVGSPLSLECTVEGTSNPNLYWYRQAAGRGLQLLFYSVGIGQISSEVPQNLSASRPQDRQFILSSKKLLLSDSGFYLCAWSRGEDTEAFFGQGTRLTVV.